Listed here are 22 T cell receptor beta chains from one sample, sequenced in a study of blood T cell repertoires in COVID-19. The data were produced by immunoSEQ multiplex PCR, yet TCRdb's version contains in-frame clones alone and is incomplete. The sample contains hundreds of thousands of clones, roughly 89% of which appear only once. The sample comprised peripheral blood. The receptors originated from a young man with COVID-19, enrolled during active disease.

The chain employs TRBV18 and TRBJ1-6; 7 positions match TRBD1. From germline, CDR1 is KGHSH and CDR2 LQKENI. V lost 6 bases, J lost 9 bases, and 11 bases stayed unmatched. The CDR3 covers 15 residues. In DNA, the CDR3 is TGTGCCAGCTCTCCTGACAGGGCTGCGAGTTCACCCCTCCACTTT. Its translation is CASSPDRAASSPLHF.

This clone was seen more than once but under ten times. The rearrangement links TRBV9 to TRBJ2-2; D unclear. The germline V gene has CDR1 SGDLS and CDR2 YYNGEE. The CDR3 has 12 amino acids. V gave up 0 bases and J gave up 6 bases, with 3 bases separating them. This chain's CDR3 is CASSVVAGELFF. Written as DNA, the CDR3 is TGTGCCAGCAGCGTAGTAGCCGGGGAGCTGTTTTTT.

This clone was recorded once. V gene TRBV6-6 combines with J gene TRBJ1-3; 9 bases are shared with TRBD1. The V gene's germline CDR1 is MNHNY and CDR2 SVGAGI (reference sequence). J gave up 0 bases and V 5 bases, and 11 bases lay outside the gene matches. The CDR3 has 18 residues. The CDR3 reads CASSQPTGGFLSGNTIYF. CDR3 DNA: TGTGCCAGCAGTCAACCAACAGGGGGCTTCCTCTCTGGAAACACCATATATTTT.

V is TRBV5-5 and J is TRBJ2-3; D remains unclear. The CDR3 is 15 residues long. Germline CDR1 and CDR2: SGHKS and YYEKEE (reference sequence). Trimming took off 5 bases at V and 6 bases at J, with 19 bases between the two ends. The CDR3 spells CASSFDLPLGDTQYF. The CDR3 DNA sequence: TGTGCCAGCAGTTTTGACTTACCCCTTGGGGATACGCAGTATTTT.

This chain connects TRBV7-8 to TRBJ2-1, with D unclear. CDR1 and CDR2 from the germline V gene are SGHVS and FQNEAQ. CDR3 size: 15 residues. Between the trimmed V and J ends, which lost 5 bases and 0 bases, there was a span of 11 bases. The CDR3 DNA is TGTGCCAGCAGCATTGACACCCGCTCCTACAATGAGCAGTTCTTC. It codes for CASSIDTRSYNEQFF. The variable domain in full, completed from reference TRBV7-8 and TRBJ2-1, reads GAGVSQSPRYKVAKRGQDVALRCDPISGHVSLFWYQQALGQGPEFLTYFQNEAQLDKSGLPSDRFFAERPEGSVSTLKIQRTQQEDSAVYLCASSIDTRSYNEQFFGPGTRLTVL.

The chain joins TRBV2 to TRBJ2-7, with D maybe TRBD2 (6 bases). CDR3 length equals 11 residues. CDR1 is SNHLY, CDR2 FYNNEI, per germline. Trimming left V 2 bases short and J 13 bases short, with 12 bases between. The CDR3 here is CASSELIAAYF. As DNA, the CDR3 is TGTGCCAGCAGTGAACTAATAGCGGCATACTTC.

Only one count was recorded for this clone. The chain carries TRBV5-1 and TRBJ2-1, with 10 bases matching TRBD2. The CDR3 is 19 residues long. The V gene's germline CDR1 is SGHRS and CDR2 YFSETQ. J lost 0 bases, V lost 0 bases, and 9 bases had no gene match. Here the CDR3 DNA reads TGCGCCAGCAGCTTGGTAACTAGCGGGGCTCTGAGCTCCTACAATGAGCAGTTCTTC. It translates to CASSLVTSGALSSYNEQFF.

J is TRBJ1-2 and V is TRBV6-1; D is unclear. Per the germline V gene, CDR1 is MNHNS and CDR2 is SASEGT. Trimming took off 3 bases at V and 4 bases at J, with 12 bases between the two ends. This CDR3 is 14 amino acids long. Written as DNA, the CDR3 is TGTGCCAGCAGTGAGCGGGTAGAGTTCTATGGCTACACCTTC. It specifies CASSERVEFYGYTF.

This clone has just one count. The chain uses TRBV7-8 and TRBJ2-7, with D unresolved. V was shortened by 4 bases and J by 3 bases, with 16 bases between the two germline ends. Germline V gives CDR1 SGHVS, CDR2 FQNEAQ. The CDR3 consists of 15 residues. CDR3 region: CASSSRADLIYEQYF. The CDR3 DNA follows: TGTGCCAGCAGCTCCCGCGCCGATTTGATCTACGAGCAGTACTTC.

The chain joins TRBV10-2 to TRBJ1-2, with TRBD1 identical over 7 bases. CDR3 size: 15 residues. Germline V CDR1 and CDR2: WSHSY, SAAADI. The junction had 5 bases not matched to a gene; V was cut back by 2 bases and J by 2 bases. The CDR3 loop reads CASSEVVRGNYGYTF. The DNA for the CDR3 is TGCGCCAGCAGTGAGGTGGTCAGGGGGAACTATGGCTACACCTTC.

In this sample, this clone turned up once. The chain joins TRBV15 to TRBJ2-7, with 10 nucleotides matching TRBD1. The CDR3 loop spans 16 amino acids. The V and J ends lost 1 base and 7 bases, in that order; junction bases with no gene match: 10. Germline CDR1 and CDR2: LNHNV and YYDKDF (reference sequence). As DNA, the CDR3 is TGTGCCACCAGCAGAGGAGGCGGGACAGGGGCTGGGGAGCAGTACTTC. Protein product: CATSRGGGTGAGEQYF.

This clone was picked up a small number of times. V is TRBV4-2 and J is TRBJ1-1; D unclear. The CDR3 covers 14 residues. The V end lost 3 bases, the J end lost 7 bases, and 15 bases lay between the germline ends. Germline V gene sequence: CDR1 LGHNA, CDR2 YNFKEQ. The CDR3 DNA reads TGTGCCAGCAGCCAGGGAGGACTTACCCTTGAAGCTTTCTTT. It specifies CASSQGGLTLEAFF.

The chain uses TRBV19 and TRBJ2-2; 15 bases line up with TRBD2. Germline CDR1 is LNHDA and CDR2 is SQIVND (reference sequence). The V gene end was trimmed by 10 bases and the J gene end by 6 bases; junction bases not matched to a gene: 12. The CDR3 runs to 17 residues. CDR3 loop: CATKRTSGGAGPGELFF. In DNA form, the CDR3 reads TGTGCCACAAAAAGGACTAGCGGGGGGGCCGGTCCCGGGGAGCTGTTTTTT.

The rearrangement uses TRBV5-1 and TRBJ1-4; the D is unclear. The V gene lost 4 bases and the J gene lost 3 bases, with 19 bases spanning the gap. CDR3 length equals 17 residues. In germline, CDR1 is SGHRS, CDR2 YFSETQ. CDR3 sequence: CASSPDPGRMANEKLFF. The CDR3 DNA reads TGCGCCAGCAGCCCGGACCCGGGGAGGATGGCTAATGAAAAACTGTTTTTT.

The CDR3 sequence is CASSIRDRENEKLFF. The CDR3 DNA reads as TGTGCCAGCAGTATCCGGGACAGGGAGAATGAAAAACTGTTTTTT. V and J are TRBV28 and TRBJ1-4, with TRBD1 matching over 9 bases. The CDR3 is 15 residues long. Germline assignment: CDR1 MDHEN and CDR2 SYDVKM. V lost 5 bases and J lost 5; bases outside the gene matches: 6.

The V call is TRBV29-1, the J call TRBJ2-3; D unclear. The germline V and J ends were trimmed by 1 base and 4 bases, with 6 bases remaining between them. The germline gives CDR1 SQVTM, CDR2 ANQGSEA. This CDR3 spans 12 amino acids. Here the CDR3 reads CSVEASADTQYF. The CDR3 DNA sequence: TGCAGCGTTGAAGCGTCTGCAGATACGCAGTATTTT.

This rearrangement joins TRBV6-6 to TRBJ2-1, with a possible D match to TRBD2 (6 bases). The germline V gene has CDR1 MNHNY and CDR2 SVGAGI (reference sequence). The CDR3 runs to 14 residues. V was cut by 2 bases and J by 5 bases, with 10 bases left in between. CDR3 coding DNA: TGTGCCAGCAGTTACGGGACTGGGAACAATGAGCAGTTCTTC. It is translated as CASSYGTGNNEQFF.

The chain is built from TRBV4-1 and TRBJ1-2; D gene unclear. Germline loops: CDR1 MGHRA, CDR2 YSYEKL. Trimming took off 1 base at V and 4 bases at J, with 10 bases between the two ends. This CDR3 region has 14 residues. The CDR3 DNA follows: TGCGCCAGCAGCCAAGTAGCGGGAATCTATGGCTACACCTTC. Translated, it gives CASSQVAGIYGYTF.

The genes are TRBV29-1 and TRBJ2-1; D gene unclear. The CDR3 has 14 amino acids. From germline, CDR1 is SQVTM and CDR2 ANQGSEA. The V and J ends lost 3 bases and 4 bases respectively, with 13 bases between them. The CDR3 protein is CSVDGLAMYNEQFF. The DNA of the CDR3 is TGCAGCGTTGATGGGTTAGCTATGTACAATGAGCAGTTCTTC.

V and J are TRBV6-6 and TRBJ1-1; no firm D call. Germline V gene lookup returns CDR1 MNHNY and CDR2 SVGAGI (reference sequence). This CDR3 has 12 residues. Trimming shortened V by 0 bases and J by 6 bases, and 5 bases separated the two germline ends. The CDR3 sequence: CASSYSFAEAFF. The DNA for the CDR3 is TGTGCCAGCAGTTACTCGTTCGCTGAAGCTTTCTTT.

The chain is built from TRBV7-9 and TRBJ2-7, with 8 bases identical to TRBD2. The trim removed 5 bases at V and 2 bases at J, leaving 11 bases unmatched. Germline CDR1 and CDR2: SEHNR and FQNEAQ (reference sequence). This CDR3 comprises 16 residues. The CDR3 DNA reads TGTGCCAGCAGCCCCAGACCGGGACTAGGGGCCTACGAGCAGTACTTC. Protein product: CASSPRPGLGAYEQYF.

This chain joins TRBV7-2 and TRBJ1-5, with 8 bases that match TRBD1. CDR3 length equals 14 residues. Germline V CDR1 and CDR2: SGHTA, FQGNSA. The junction had 9 bases not matched to a gene; V was cut back by 5 bases and J by 9 bases. CDR3 sequence reads: CASSVDRGTRPQHF. CDR3 sequence (DNA): TGTGCCAGCAGCGTAGACAGGGGCACTAGGCCCCAGCATTTT.